This T cell receptor beta chain was identified in a study of early T cells in non-severe SARS-CoV-2 infection. As for the study in general: Sequenced material consisted of bulk RNA (from unsorted whole blood), and chains were unpaired.

The CDR3 loop spans 16 amino acids. Germline trimming cut 4 bases from V and 6 bases from J; bases unmatched to any gene: 9. Germline V gene sequence: CDR1 SGHAT, CDR2 FQDESV (reference sequence). Study-wide points: Database matching using VDJdb favored anti-spike CD8 responses, with private and CD4 specificities left missing.

This clonotype was picked up a small number of times. Its specificity is unknown. Attachment of unique molecular identifiers to individual cDNA molecules was performed. MiXCR, applied by TCRdb to the 5' RACE reads, yields one record per CDR3 protein. The top ten hold about 2.8% of the sample, which has tens of thousands of distinct CDR3 sequences, 10% to 12% seen once. The chain combines TRBV11-1 with TRBJ2-3; 11 nucleotides match TRBD1. The source material was whole blood, sampled at baseline. This TCR came from an adult who was a healthcare worker with PCR-confirmed SARS-CoV-2 infection or an uninfected control (not recorded which). In DNA form, the CDR3 reads TGTGCCAGCAGCTCCCCCGGGACAGGGGGATGGGATACGCAGTATTTT. Protein product: CASSSPGTGGWDTQYF.